Presented here are 2 T cell receptor beta chains from one specimen sequenced in a study of response to subunit inactivated influenza vaccine. MiXCR, applied by TCRdb to the RT-PCR reads, yields one record per CDR3 protein. The sample lists 700,000 to 900,000 distinct CDR3 sequences, 21% occurring once. The input for sequencing was PBMCs from blood, taken around 5 days after vaccination. The receptors were gathered from a man over 45 who received an inactivated influenza vaccine.

The rearrangement uses TRBV6-2 or TRBV6-3 and TRBJ2-6; D gene uncertain. The CDR3 length is 15 residues. The germline V gene encodes CDR1 MNHEY and CDR2 SVGEGT. The V gene lost 4 bases and the J gene lost 0 bases, with 7 bases spanning the gap. The CDR3 region is CASSWIISGANVLTF. The CDR3 DNA sequence: TGTGCCAGCAGTTGGATAATCTCTGGGGCCAACGTCCTGACTTTC.

Comment on this clonotype: With a much larger clone just one base away, this may be a read error. V gene TRBV11-2 combines with J gene TRBJ2-7; 10 bases line up with TRBD1. Germline values: CDR1 SGHAT, CDR2 FQNNGV. The CDR3 is 18 residues long. V was clipped by 5 bases and J by 0 bases; unmatched bases: 13. The CDR3 coding sequence is TGTGCCAGCAGCCTCCGGTTGGGGACAGGGGTCCTCTCCTACGAGCAGTACTTC. It is translated as CASSLRLGTGVLSYEQYF.